These 16 T cell receptor beta chains originate from one sample sequenced in a study of blood T cells in healthy people across ages. A J-beta primer mix and a sample-barcoded 5' primer were used in a second PCR of roughly 6 to 11 cycles. TCRdb called the 5' RACE reads again in MiXCR, with one record for every CDR3 protein. The profile shows around 800,000 distinct CDR3 sequences, 44% of them singletons. The specimen sequenced was blood. These receptors originate from a man between 60 and 75 years old in good health.

This chain uses TRBV9 with TRBJ2-7, with 8 bases that match TRBD2. The CDR3 extends over 14 amino acids. The V and J ends lost 0 bases and 7 bases, in that order; junction bases with no gene match: 6. Germline-derived CDR1 and CDR2 are SGDLS and YYNGEE. CDR3 protein: CASSVADRGREQYF. The CDR3 nucleotides read TGTGCCAGCAGCGTAGCGGATCGCGGGAGGGAGCAGTACTTC.

This clonotype was counted a single time. The genes are TRBV12-3 or TRBV12-4 and TRBJ1-4; D might be TRBD1 (5 bases). With 6 bases removed from V and 6 bases from J, the gap between germline ends came to 17 bases. The CDR3 is 15 amino acids. The CDR3 protein is CASSEKGAGYEKLFF. As DNA, the CDR3 is TGTGCCAGCAGCGAAAAAGGGGCTGGATATGAAAAACTGTTTTTT.

This clonotype was observed a handful of times. The rearrangement uses TRBV7-9 and TRBJ2-4; 7 bases agree with TRBD1. Germline loops: CDR1 SEHNR, CDR2 FQNEAQ (reference sequence). The CDR3 runs 13 residues. The J segment lost 9 bases and the V segment lost 5 bases, leaving 7 bases of the junction unmatched. The CDR3 here is CASSPPGGSIQYF. The CDR3 region has the DNA TGTGCCAGCAGCCCTCCAGGGGGATCCATTCAGTACTTC. The whole variable domain, remainder taken from reference TRBV7-9 and TRBJ2-4, is DTGVSQNPRHKITKRGQNVTFRCDPISEHNRLYWYRQTLGQGPEFLTYFQNEAQLEKSRLLSDRFSAERPKGSFSTLEIQRTEQGDSAMYLCASSPPGGSIQYFGAGTRLSVL.

This clonotype was observed a few times. The genes are TRBV20-1 and TRBJ1-2; D perhaps matches TRBD1 (5 bases). V lost 8 bases, J lost 4 bases, and 20 bases lay in between. The CDR3 is 14 residues long. The germline CDR1 and CDR2 sequences are DFQATT and SNEGSKA (reference sequence). The CDR3 sequence: CSTTTGLGIYGYTF. The CDR3 DNA reads TGCAGTACGACTACAGGTTTAGGAATCTATGGCTACACCTTC.

The chain couples TRBV3-1 to TRBJ1-1; 9 bases are shared with TRBD1. With V trimmed by 5 bases and J by 1 base, 5 bases remained unmatched. Looked up from germline, CDR1 is LGHDT and CDR2 is YNNKEL (reference sequence). CDR3 length: 15 amino acids. The CDR3 sequence is CASSNGQGPNTEAFF. CDR3 coding DNA: TGTGCCAGCAGCAATGGACAGGGGCCGAACACTGAAGCTTTCTTT.

V gene TRBV14 combines with J gene TRBJ1-4, with TRBD1 identical over 7 bases. The CDR3 sequence is 18 residues long. The V gene end was trimmed by 2 bases and the J gene end by 0 bases; junction bases not matched to a gene: 9. Looked up from germline, CDR1 is SGHDN and CDR2 is FVKESK. The CDR3: CASSQYWGQKATNEKLFF. In DNA form, the CDR3 reads TGTGCCAGCAGCCAATATTGGGGACAGAAAGCAACTAATGAAAAACTGTTTTTT. Drawing the rest from reference TRBV14 and TRBJ1-4, the complete variable domain is EAGVTQFPSHSVIEKGQTVTLRCDPISGHDNLYWYRRVMGKEIKFLLHFVKESKQDESGMPNNRFLAERTGGTYSTLKVQPAELEDSGVYFCASSQYWGQKATNEKLFFGSGTQLSVL.

V and J are TRBV7-3 and TRBJ2-2; D not resolved. Germline loops: CDR1 SGHTA, CDR2 FQGTGA. The CDR3 covers 14 residues. Deletions cut 4 bases from V and 5 bases from J, with 11 bases between. The CDR3 sequence is CASSSNGRTGELFF. In DNA form, the CDR3 reads TGTGCCAGCAGCTCCAATGGGCGGACCGGGGAGCTGTTTTTT.

This clonotype was observed a few times. V usage is TRBV7-9 and J usage is TRBJ2-7, with 9 bases that match TRBD1. The germline CDR1 and CDR2 sequences are SEHNR and FQNEAQ (reference sequence). The V segment lost 5 bases and the J segment 3 bases; nucleotides outside the gene matches: 14. The CDR3 length is 17 residues. The CDR3 DNA is TGTGCCAGCAGCACCCGGGACAGGGACTTATGGAGCTACGAGCAGTACTTC. It translates to CASSTRDRDLWSYEQYF.

V and J are TRBV25-1 and TRBJ1-1, with 9 bases matching TRBD1. The germline gives CDR1 MGHDK, CDR2 SYGVNS. Trimming took 6 bases from V and 5 from J; bases not matched to a gene: 7. The CDR3 has 14 residues. The CDR3: CASRVTGGTTEAFF. In DNA form, the CDR3 reads TGTGCCAGCAGGGTTACAGGGGGCACTACTGAAGCTTTCTTT.

V gene TRBV5-1 combines with J gene TRBJ2-5; D gene ambiguous. CDR1 is SGHRS and CDR2 is YFSETQ in the germline V gene. Deletions cut 5 bases from V and 4 bases from J, with 15 bases between. There are 14 residues in the CDR3. The CDR3 spells CASRLDGSRETQYF. In DNA, the CDR3 is TGCGCCAGCAGGCTGGACGGTTCACGAGAGACCCAGTACTTC. Full variable domain (rest looked up from reference TRBV5-1 and TRBJ2-5): KAGVTQTPRYLIKTRGQQVTLSCSPISGHRSVSWYQQTPGQGLQFLFEYFSETQRNKGNFPGRFSGRQFSNSRSEMNVSTLELGDSALYLCASRLDGSRETQYFGPGTRLLVL.

V is TRBV20-1 and J is TRBJ2-5, with a weak D call TRBD2 (7 bases). CDR3 length equals 14 residues. V was trimmed by 1 base and J by 11 bases, leaving 20 bases between them. The germline gives CDR1 DFQATT, CDR2 SNEGSKA (reference sequence). The CDR3 spells CSARGGGPHMEQYF. The CDR3 coding sequence is TGCAGTGCTAGAGGCGGGGGCCCTCATATGGAGCAGTACTTC.

The chain carries TRBV30 and TRBJ2-5; D ambiguous. The last part of the DNA fits TRBJ2-1 better; the J call may be wrong. CDR3 size: 14 residues. CDR1 and CDR2 from the germline V gene are GTSNPN and SVGIG (reference sequence). The CDR3 region has the DNA TGTGCCTGGAATCGAGGTGCAGATCAAGAGACCCAGTTCTTC. Translation gives CAWNRGADQETQFF.

The rearrangement joins TRBV7-8 to TRBJ2-7, with a possible D match to TRBD2 (6 bases). CDR3 length: 16 residues. Per the germline V gene, CDR1 is SGHVS and CDR2 is FQNEAQ. The V and J ends lost 5 bases and 2 bases respectively, with 19 bases between them. The CDR3 DNA reads as TGTGCCAGCAGCCGGGGCCAGGCGGGGTTCGCCTACGAGCAGTACTTC. This encodes CASSRGQAGFAYEQYF.

This clonotype was seen a handful of times. This chain connects TRBV6-5 to TRBJ1-2; TRBD1 agrees at 9 bases. The CDR3 is 14 residues long. The germline gives CDR1 MNHEY, CDR2 SVGAGI. V shed 4 bases, J shed 2 bases, and the junction held 2 bases outside the gene matches. CDR3 protein: CASSFTGGNYGYTF. CDR3 sequence (DNA): TGTGCCAGCAGTTTCACAGGGGGCAACTATGGCTACACCTTC.

This clonotype was observed a few times. The chain has TRBV20-1 and TRBJ2-5; maybe TRBD1 (5 bases). Germline V gene sequence: CDR1 DFQATT, CDR2 SNEGSKA (reference sequence). The CDR3 has 13 residues. V was pared by 2 bases and J by 3 bases, with 10 bases between. CDR3 sequence reads: CSARQGKKETQYF. DNA of the CDR3: TGCAGTGCTAGACAGGGCAAAAAAGAGACCCAGTACTTC.

Details on this clonotype: The germline gene is not matched at one end of the junction; a read error may be the cause. V and J are TRBV12-3 or TRBV12-4 and TRBJ1-2; perhaps TRBD1 as D (5 bases). The CDR3 length is 13 residues. CDR3 coding DNA: TGTGCCGGCAGTTTTGGGGGATTGGGTGGCTACACCTTC. Translation gives CAGSFGGLGGYTF.